One sample yielded the 20 T cell receptor beta chains listed below, sequenced in a study of shared clonotypes between healthy human individuals (dated by TCRdb to about 2020). CD8 naive samples consisted of CD45RO-negative cells that were positively selected for CCR7, yielding a CD45RA+CCR7+ population without TemRA cells. Libraries were prepared through the immunoSEQ multiplex PCR assay. Not all clones reach the TCRdb copy of this immuneACCESS table, which keeps in-frame sequences only. Checked studies attribute under half of the gap to unresolved V genes and leave the rest unexplained. The sample table holds around 2.1 million clones, of which 90% to 95% were seen once. The top ten clones comprise more than 1.5% of the sample. Sequencing was done on a sample of naive CD8+ T cells from PBMCs. The sample's cell subset or site label is to be understood as: CD45RA+CCR7+. These receptors were obtained from a man between 18 and 29 years old in good health. Some clones in this sample may be carry-over from other donors' samples.

This clone showed up just a few times. This chain connects TRBV9 to TRBJ1-3; D call uncertain. The CDR3 is made up of 12 amino acids. V gave up 7 bases and J gave up 0 bases, with 5 bases separating them. Germline V gene data show CDR1 as SGDLS and CDR2 as YYNGEE. CDR3 region: CASGSSGNTIYF. The CDR3 DNA is TGTGCCAGCGGTAGCTCTGGAAACACCATATATTTT.

This clone was detected once. The V gene is TRBV4-2, the J gene TRBJ2-4; D assignment may be TRBD1 or TRBD2 (5 bases each). The CDR3 extends over 18 amino acids. From germline, CDR1 is LGHNA and CDR2 YNFKEQ. Trimming pared 3 bases from V and 2 bases from J, leaving 20 bases between. The CDR3 DNA follows: TGTGCCAGCAGCCACCTTATTATTGACGGGACCACCAAAAACATTCAGTACTTC. Amino acids: CASSHLIIDGTTKNIQYF.

As for this clone: Other DNA sequences within the sample encode an identical CDR3. The chain joins TRBV27 to TRBJ1-5; TRBD1 matches at 7 bases. V was pared by 5 bases and J by 4 bases, with 5 bases of the junction left unmatched. The CDR3 has 14 residues. The germline gives CDR1 MNHEY, CDR2 SMNVEV (reference sequence). The CDR3 region is CASSLRQGNQPQHF. The CDR3 DNA follows: TGTGCCAGCAGTCTCCGACAGGGTAATCAGCCCCAGCATTTT.

The chain recombines TRBV4-3 with TRBJ1-1, with D hard to call. The CDR3 has 14 residues. Trimming stripped 1 base from V and 1 base from J, with 7 bases between. CDR1 and CDR2 from the germline V gene are LGHNA and YSLEER. CDR3 amino acids: CASSQVPGNTEAFF. The CDR3 region has the DNA TGCGCCAGCAGCCAAGTTCCCGGGAACACTGAAGCTTTCTTT.

CDR3 amino acids: CASSLNPGSYEQYF. The CDR3 bases are TGTGCCAGCAGCTTAAATCCAGGATCCTACGAGCAGTACTTC. V usage is TRBV11-2 and J usage is TRBJ2-7; D not resolved. Trimming shortened V by 2 bases and J by 1 base, and 9 bases separated the two germline ends. CDR1 SGHAT and CDR2 FQNNGV come from the germline V gene. CDR3 length: 14 residues. The full variable domain, with the rest looked up from reference TRBV11-2 and TRBJ2-7, is EAGVAQSPRYKIIEKRQSVAFWCNPISGHATLYWYQQILGQGPKLLIQFQNNGVVDDSQLPKDRFSAERLKGVDSTLKIQPAKLEDSAVYLCASSLNPGSYEQYFGPGTRLTVT.

This clone was recorded once. J is TRBJ2-1 and V is TRBV7-3, with TRBD2 as a possible D gene (6 bases). This CDR3 region has 14 residues. Per the germline V gene, CDR1 is SGHTA and CDR2 is FQGTGA. Trimming removed 2 bases from V and 5 bases from J, with 10 bases in between. The DNA of the CDR3 is TGTGCCAGCAGCTTACCCGGGACTCACAATGAGCAGTTCTTC. Its protein is CASSLPGTHNEQFF.

This chain joins TRBV7-2 and TRBJ2-7; 14 bases align to TRBD2. Germline V CDR1 and CDR2: SGHTA, FQGNSA. The J segment lost 6 bases and the V segment lost 3 bases, leaving 7 bases of the junction unmatched. The CDR3 covers 16 residues. In DNA, the CDR3 is TGTGCCAGCAGCTTGACTAGCGGGAGGGCTATAGGCGAGCAGTACTTC. It codes for CASSLTSGRAIGEQYF.

The chain joins TRBV30 to TRBJ1-3, with D hard to call. CDR3 size: 14 residues. V was cut by 0 bases and J by 4 bases, with 10 bases left in between. CDR1 and CDR2 (germline): GTSNPN, SVGIG (reference sequence). Here the CDR3 DNA reads TGTGCCTGGAGTGTACACACAACCGGAAACACCATATATTTT. This gives the protein CAWSVHTTGNTIYF.

V usage is TRBV7-9 and J usage is TRBJ2-1; D gene unclear. Germline loops: CDR1 SEHNR, CDR2 FQNEAQ (reference sequence). V gave up 4 bases and J gave up 0 bases, with 10 bases separating them. The CDR3 consists of 15 residues. The CDR3 DNA reads TGTGCCAGCAGCTCCCCAGAAAGCTCCTACAATGAGCAGTTCTTC. It yields the protein CASSSPESSYNEQFF.

The gene calls are TRBV7-2 and TRBJ1-2; 8 nucleotides align to TRBD1. The length of the CDR3 is 16 residues. The germline CDR1 and CDR2 sequences are SGHTA and FQGNSA. Trimming cost V 5 bases and J 1 base; bases outside gene matches: 9. As DNA, the CDR3 is TGTGCCAGCAGCCCGAATTACAGGGGGTTTAACTATGGCTACACCTTC. Encoded protein: CASSPNYRGFNYGYTF.

The count of this clone is one. This chain uses TRBV21-1 with TRBJ2-1; the table's D call, TRBD2, was not checked against the DNA. TRBV21-1 is marked as a pseudogene. CDR3 length: 15 amino acids. The CDR3 region is CASTRLVGGENEQFF. In DNA form, the CDR3 reads TGTGCCAGCACCCGGTTGGTGGGAGGCGAGAATGAGCAGTTCTTC.

The chain uses TRBV5-1 and TRBJ2-1, with D possibly matching TRBD2 (5 bases). Trimming cost V 1 base and J 5 bases, with 22 bases left between them. The CDR3 totals 18 residues. Germline V gene sequence: CDR1 SGHRS, CDR2 YFSETQ. The CDR3 sequence: CASSLRLAPLPLNNEQFF. The CDR3 DNA follows: TGCGCCAGCAGCTTGAGGCTAGCCCCATTACCCTTGAACAATGAGCAGTTCTTC.

This clone was seen just once. The chain combines TRBV30 with TRBJ2-7, with 7 bases that match TRBD2. Germline V gives CDR1 GTSNPN, CDR2 SVGIG (reference sequence). V dropped 3 bases and J dropped 3; count of bases not matched to a gene: 11. CDR3 length equals 15 residues. In DNA, the CDR3 is TGTGCCTGGAGCCCTGGGGGGAGGGTTGACTACGAGCAGTACTTC. This translates into CAWSPGGRVDYEQYF.

A single count supports this clone. V and J are TRBV2 and TRBJ1-1; D is undetermined. This CDR3 has 16 amino acids. V lost 1 base to trimming and J lost 0 bases, with 12 bases between them. Per the germline V gene, CDR1 is SNHLY and CDR2 is FYNNEI. The CDR3 is CASSEGRIKVNTEAFF. The CDR3 DNA reads TGTGCCAGCAGTGAAGGACGGATTAAGGTGAACACTGAAGCTTTCTTT.

The rearrangement uses TRBV5-1 and TRBJ1-1; 10 bases align to TRBD1. There are 14 residues in the CDR3. The V gene end was trimmed by 4 bases and the J gene end by 10 bases; junction bases not matched to a gene: 10. From germline, CDR1 is SGHRS and CDR2 YFSETQ. The CDR3 DNA reads as TGCGCCAGCAGCGTCACCGGGACAGGGGAAGCAGCTTTCTTT. Its protein product is CASSVTGTGEAAFF.

The genes are TRBV4-3 and TRBJ2-3, with a weak D call TRBD2 (6 bases). The germline V and J ends were trimmed by 0 bases and 3 bases, with 22 bases remaining between them. CDR3 size: 19 residues. CDR1 and CDR2 (germline): LGHNA, YSLEER. The CDR3 nucleotides read TGCGCCAGCAGCCAAGATCCCCCAGGAGTGAGCGGGTCGACAGATACGCAGTATTTT. Its protein product is CASSQDPPGVSGSTDTQYF.

V is TRBV14 and J is TRBJ2-3; D uncertain. V was cut by 5 bases and J by 2 bases, with 14 bases left in between. Germline V gene data show CDR1 as SGHDN and CDR2 as FVKESK. This CDR3 comprises 15 residues. CDR3 nucleotides: TGTGCCAGCAGCGCCCGTTTCGCGGCCACAGATACGCAGTATTTT. It yields the protein CASSARFAATDTQYF.

This clone has more than one count but fewer than ten. The J gene is TRBJ1-1, the V gene TRBV9; possible D gene TRBD1, 5 bases. The V end was cut by 3 bases, the J end by 6 bases, with 9 bases between. The CDR3 runs 12 residues. Germline-derived CDR1 and CDR2 are SGDLS and YYNGEE. CDR3 coding DNA: TGTGCCAGCAGCGGATCGACAGCTGAAGCTTTCTTT. It specifies CASSGSTAEAFF.

This chain connects TRBV18 to TRBJ2-5; D might be TRBD1 (5 bases). Trimming removed 0 bases from V and 5 bases from J, with 19 bases in between. Per germline, CDR1 KGHSH and CDR2 LQKENI. The CDR3 length is 17 residues. CDR3 protein: CASSPPGAAYIGETQYF. The CDR3 DNA is TGTGCCAGCTCACCACCAGGGGCTGCTTATATCGGCGAGACCCAGTACTTC.

This chain's CDR3 is CAGEAADGYTF. Written as DNA, the CDR3 is TGTGCAGGGGAAGCTGCAGATGGCTACACCTTC. V usage is TRBV7-9 and J usage is TRBJ1-2, with D possibly being TRBD1 (5 bases). CDR1 SEHNR and CDR2 FQNEAQ come from the germline V gene (reference sequence). The CDR3 runs to 11 residues.